Listed below are T cell receptor beta chains from one sample, sequenced in a study of human T cells and chemical hapten exposure. TCRdb used MiXCR to reprocess the RACE reads, holding one entry per CDR3 protein. This table holds approximately 80,000 distinct CDR3 sequences, under 11% found once. Sequences were derived from whole blood, sampled in connection with sensitization to the hapten diphenylcyclopropenone (DPC). These receptors all come from a woman in her forties or fifties with alopecia areata. Some clones in this sample may be carry-over from other donors' samples. CDR3s include the opening cysteine and the closing phenylalanine or tryptophan. D genes are given only for firm matches. Clone size is stated in some rows and not others, as once, few, many or a class when expanded.

few,TRBD1,TRBJ2-1,TRBV5-1,CASSEDRGRQGEQFF,TGCGCCAGCAGCGAGGACAGGGGGCGGCAGGGTGAGCAGTTCTTC
many,TRBD2,TRBJ2-3,TRBV10-3,CAISGAGLAGADTQYF,TGTGCCATCAGTGGGGCCGGACTAGCGGGAGCAGATACGCAGTATTTT
many,TRBD2,TRBJ2-3,TRBV15,CATSRVAGVQDTQYF,TGTGCCACCAGCCGAGTAGCGGGAGTACAAGATACGCAGTATTTT
many,.,TRBJ1-5,TRBV20-1,CSASLAGGSNQPQHF,TGCAGTGCTAGTCTCGCCGGGGGTAGCAATCAGCCCCAGCATTTT
.,.,TRBJ2-5,TRBV5-6,CASSGAKQETQYF,TGTGCCAGCAGCGGAGCCAAGCAAGAGACCCAGTACTTC
few,TRBD2,TRBJ2-1,TRBV7-6,CASSPGLAAYNEQFF,TGTGCCAGCAGCCCGGGACTAGCGGCTTACAATGAGCAGTTCTTC
many,.,TRBJ1-2,TRBV6-5,CASSYRGAPYGYTF,TGTGCCAGCAGTTACAGGGGCGCCCCATATGGCTACACCTTC
few,.,TRBJ2-2,TRBV12-3/TRBV12-4,CASKGETNTGELFF,TGTGCCAGCAAGGGGGAAACGAACACCGGGGAGCTGTTTTTT
few,TRBD1,TRBJ2-3,TRBV15,CATSKDRASDTQYF,TGTGCCACCAGCAAGGACAGGGCATCAGATACGCAGTATTTT
.,.,TRBJ1-1,TRBV6-2/TRBV6-3,CASNPGPGTGNTEAFF,TGTGCCAGCAACCCCGGTCCAGGGACCGGGAACACTGAAGCTTTCTTT
many,TRBD1,TRBJ1-5,TRBV29-1,CSVGQLDQPQHF,TGCAGCGTGGGACAGTTAGATCAGCCCCAGCATTTT
many,.,TRBJ2-2,TRBV7-9,CASSFGITGELFF,TGTGCCAGCAGCTTCGGGATCACCGGGGAGCTGTTTTTT
few,TRBD1,TRBJ2-2,TRBV28,CASSFGDRASGELFF,TGTGCCAGCAGTTTTGGCGACAGGGCCTCAGGGGAGCTGTTTTTT
many,.,TRBJ2-1,TRBV20-1,CSARQRGNEQFF,TGCAGTGCTAGACAGAGGGGTAATGAGCAGTTCTTC
.,.,TRBJ2-2,TRBV4-3,CASSQTAGAGELFF,TGCGCCAGCAGCCAAACCGCAGGGGCCGGGGAGCTGTTTTTT
.,.,TRBJ2-3,TRBV10-1,CASSEYADTQYF,TGCGCCAGCAGTGAGTATGCAGATACGCAGTATTTT
few,.,TRBJ2-2,TRBV20-1,CSARDPGKTNTGELFF,TGCAGTGCTAGAGATCCTGGTAAAACGAACACCGGGGAGCTGTTTTTT
.,TRBD1,TRBJ1-1,TRBV20-1,CSAQRPAGGTEAFF,TGCAGTGCTCAACGCCCCGCAGGGGGCACTGAAGCTTTCTTT
.,TRBD2,TRBJ2-3,TRBV28,CASSLPIRAGSSTDTQYF,TGTGCCAGCAGTTTACCTATAAGAGCGGGATCCAGCACAGATACGCAGTATTTT
many,.,TRBJ1-2,TRBV20-1,CSASNLPGGKGNGYTF,TGCAGTGCTAGTAATCTCCCCGGGGGAAAAGGAAATGGCTACACCTTC
many,.,TRBJ2-1,TRBV5-1,CASSLDVGSSYNEQFF,TGCGCCAGCAGCTTGGATGTCGGTAGCTCCTACAATGAGCAGTTCTTC
many,.,TRBJ2-5,TRBV20-1,CSASGRNQETQYF,TGCAGTGCTAGTGGGCGGAACCAAGAGACCCAGTACTTC
many,.,TRBJ1-1,TRBV7-2,CASSLTHPLEAFF,TGTGCCAGCAGCTTAACACACCCCCTTGAAGCTTTCTTT
many,.,TRBJ2-7,TRBV20-1,CSARDTGRFFISEQYF,TGCAGTGCTAGAGATACTGGCCGCTTTTTTATCAGCGAGCAGTACTTC
.,TRBD2,TRBJ2-5,TRBV9,CASSVGSSGIGETQYF,TGTGCCAGCAGCGTAGGAAGTAGCGGGATTGGGGAGACCCAGTACTTC
many,TRBD1,TRBJ2-5,TRBV20-1,CSARDRGFSEPQYF,TGCAGTGCTCGGGACAGGGGCTTTTCCGAGCCCCAGTACTTC
many,TRBD2,TRBJ2-4,TRBV12-3/TRBV12-4,CASSRSGRAKPAKNIQYF,TGTGCCAGCAGCCGTAGCGGGAGGGCCAAGCCAGCCAAAAACATTCAGTACTTC
many,.,TRBJ2-3,TRBV29-1,CSVELDNTDTQYF,TGCAGCGTTGAGCTGGACAACACAGATACGCAGTATTTT
few,TRBD1,TRBJ2-7,TRBV12-3/TRBV12-4,CASSPGTGVLYEQYF,TGTGCCAGCAGCCCCGGGACAGGGGTCCTCTACGAGCAGTACTTC
many,TRBD1,TRBJ2-3,TRBV29-1,CSVRDRGMTDTQYF,TGCAGCGTTAGGGACAGGGGAATGACAGATACGCAGTATTTT
.,.,TRBJ1-3,TRBV12-3/TRBV12-4,CASSFYGESGNTIYF,TGTGCCAGCAGTTTTTATGGGGAATCAGGAAACACCATATATTTT
many,TRBD2,TRBJ2-7,TRBV3-1,CASSTRLAGEAYEQYF,TGTGCCAGCAGCACCCGACTAGCGGGAGAGGCCTACGAGCAGTACTTC
many,.,TRBJ1-1,TRBV7-8,CASSLVGNTEAFF,TGTGCCAGCAGCTTAGTAGGGAACACTGAAGCTTTCTTT
many,TRBD2,TRBJ2-4,TRBV7-2,CASSLEAGGRFNIQYF,TGTGCCAGCAGCTTAGAAGCGGGAGGGAGGTTTAACATTCAGTACTTC
many,.,TRBJ1-1,TRBV7-9,CAISDLYTEAFF,TGTGCCATCTCGGACCTGTACACTGAAGCTTTCTTT
.,.,TRBJ1-1,TRBV11-3,CASRDGGKNTEAFF,TGTGCCAGCAGGGACGGGGGTAAGAACACTGAAGCTTTCTTT
.,.,TRBJ2-1,TRBV7-2,CASSNQMEQFF,TGTGCCAGCAGCAACCAGATGGAGCAGTTCTTC
.,TRBD1,TRBJ1-2,TRBV20-1,CSARRPDRGYYGYTF,TGCAGTGCTAGAAGGCCGGACAGGGGCTACTATGGCTACACCTTC
many,.,TRBJ2-2,TRBV18,CASSLNTGELFF,TGTGCCAGCTCACTTAACACCGGGGAGCTGTTTTTT
few,TRBD1,TRBJ1-4,TRBV5-5,CASSLAGGGEKLFF,TGTGCCAGCAGCTTGGCAGGGGGCGGTGAAAAACTGTTTTTT
.,.,TRBJ1-4,TRBV5-1,CASSFGSGEKLFF,TGCGCCAGCAGCTTCGGGTCAGGGGAAAAACTGTTTTTT
many,.,TRBJ1-2,TRBV6-2/TRBV6-3,CASSYAEGFDGYTF,TGTGCCAGCAGTTACGCCGAGGGATTTGATGGCTACACCTTC
many,.,TRBJ1-4,TRBV7-9,CASSLGANEKLFF,TGTGCCAGCAGCTTAGGAGCGAATGAAAAACTGTTTTTT
.,.,TRBJ2-7,TRBV10-1,CASSESISSYEQYF,TGCGCCAGCAGTGAGTCGATTAGCTCCTACGAGCAGTACTTC
.,.,TRBJ1-4,TRBV4-1,CASSQPGRGANEKLFF,TGCGCCAGCAGCCAACCCGGGAGGGGAGCTAATGAAAAACTGTTTTTT
many,.,TRBJ2-1,TRBV12-2,CASRFFPPGLVYRSSYNEQFF,TGTGCAAGTCGCTTCTTCCCCCCGGGACTAGTCTATCGTAGCTCCTACAATGAGCAGTTCTTC
few,TRBD2,TRBJ2-3,TRBV9,CASSVSSGGTDTQYF,TGTGCCAGCAGCGTCTCTAGCGGGGGCACAGATACGCAGTATTTT
.,.,TRBJ1-6,TRBV28,CASSRQTYNSPLHF,TGTGCCAGCAGTCGACAGACCTATAATTCACCCCTCCACTTT
few,TRBD1,TRBJ2-4,TRBV6-1,CASSLQGARDIQYF,TGTGCCAGCAGTTTACAGGGGGCTAGGGACATTCAGTACTTC
few,.,TRBJ2-7,TRBV29-1,CSVEGATGYEQYF,TGCAGCGTTGAGGGGGCAACAGGGTACGAGCAGTACTTC
few,.,TRBJ1-1,TRBV5-1,CASSLAGSTGGNTEAFF,TGCGCCAGCAGCTTGGCCGGCTCTACAGGTGGCAACACTGAAGCTTTCTTT
few,TRBD1,TRBJ2-3,TRBV5-4,CASSLQGFAQYF,TGTGCCAGCAGCTTACAGGGGTTTGCGCAGTATTTT
many,.,TRBJ2-7,TRBV6-1,CASSEGEARRSYEQYF,TGTGCCAGCAGTGAAGGGGAAGCCCGTCGCTCCTACGAGCAGTACTTC
many,.,TRBJ1-6,TRBV20-1,CSARTREAGTTENSPLHF,TGCAGTGCTAGGACGCGGGAGGCAGGGACCACCGAAAATTCACCCCTCCACTTT
many,.,TRBJ1-3,TRBV28,CASSFQGGVGNTIYF,TGTGCCAGCAGTTTTCAGGGAGGGGTTGGAAACACCATATATTTT